This paragraph covers one T cell receptor (beta chain) sequence. Its specificity is unknown. Compared with germline, one end of the junction differs, possibly owing to a read error. This CDR3 contains 14 residues. This entry comes from a study of response to subunit inactivated influenza vaccine. The study's findings and limits: The authors put forward the suggestion that each seasonal influenza vaccination may bring in only a limited number of new T cells.

TCRdb re-called the RT-PCR reads with MiXCR, one entry per CDR3 protein. Among hundreds of thousands of distinct CDR3 sequences listed, roughly 13% were seen once. The rearrangement uses TRBV12-3 or TRBV12-4 and TRBJ2-5; a weak D match, TRBD1 (6 bases). The sequencing used PBMCs from blood, collected less than 15 days before vaccination. The clonotype was recovered from a middle-aged man who received an inactivated influenza vaccine. In nucleotides, the CDR3 is TGTGCCAGCAGTTTAATCCAGGGGCAAGGGACCCAGTACTTC. Residues: CASSLIQGQGTQYF.